This is a list of T cell receptor beta chains from one sample in a study of blood T cell repertoires in COVID-19. The assay was immunoSEQ multiplex PCR, and TCRdb's table has in-frame clones only and misses some. The sample holds hundreds of thousands of clones, around nine tenths seen once. Material for sequencing was peripheral blood. The source is a man in his sixties who had recovered from COVID-19. Each CDR3 is given with its conserved first and last residue. D genes are given only for firm matches. Some rows mark clone size as missing; the rest say once, few, many or name a class of expanded clone.

j_call,clone_size,d_call,v_call,cdr3_nt,cdr3_aa
TRBJ1-1,.,.,TRBV18,TGTGCCAGCTCACCAAAGGGGGAGGGGTCTGAAGCTTTCTTT,CASSPKGEGSEAFF
TRBJ2-5,.,TRBD1,TRBV14,TGTGCCAGCAGCCCCCGGGACAGGGGATACCGGAGAGAGACCCAGTACTTC,CASSPRDRGYRRETQYF
TRBJ1-3,once,.,TRBV5-6,TGTGCCAGCAGCAGCCGCGGACTGTACTCTGGAAACACCATATATTTT,CASSSRGLYSGNTIYF
TRBJ2-2,once,TRBD2,TRBV10-3,TGTGCCATCAGTGACACGGGGAGGGTCGGGGAGCTGTTTTTT,CAISDTGRVGELFF
TRBJ1-5,.,TRBD1,TRBV18,TGTGCCAGCTCAGCAGGGGGCGCAGACCAGCCCCAGCATTTT,CASSAGGADQPQHF
TRBJ2-2,.,.,TRBV11-2,TGTGCCAGCAGCTTAGGCCTAAGTGGCACCGGGGAGCTGTTTTTT,CASSLGLSGTGELFF
TRBJ2-7,.,.,TRBV6-6,TGTGCCAGCAGTTACTCGCCAGGTCCCTACGAGCAGTACTTC,CASSYSPGPYEQYF
TRBJ2-1,.,.,TRBV5-1,TGCGCCAGCAGCTTGGACTCGGACAAGAATGAGCAGTTCTTC,CASSLDSDKNEQFF
TRBJ1-2,.,.,TRBV24-1,TGTGCCACCAGTCCGGACAGTTATGGCTACACCTTC,CATSPDSYGYTF
TRBJ1-1,.,TRBD1,TRBV6-1,TGTGCCAGCAGTGAACACGACAGGGTGGGTGAAGCTTTCTTT,CASSEHDRVGEAFF
TRBJ2-1,.,TRBD2,TRBV9,TGTGCCAGCAGCGCACCGACTAGCGGGGTATACAATGAGCAGTTCTTC,CASSAPTSGVYNEQFF
TRBJ2-5,.,.,TRBV7-2,TGTGCCAGCAGCTTCTCCGGCCAAGAGACCCAGTACTTC,CASSFSGQETQYF
TRBJ2-5,.,.,TRBV20-1,TGCAGTGCTAGAGCCCAGGAGACCCAGTACTTC,CSARAQETQYF
TRBJ2-5,.,TRBD1,TRBV2,TGTGCCAGCAGGGGGACAGGGAGGGTAGAGACCCAGTACTTC,CASRGTGRVETQYF
TRBJ2-2,.,.,TRBV7-2,TGTGCCAGCAGCTCTTCGACTAGATCCACCGGGGAGCTGTTTTTT,CASSSSTRSTGELFF
TRBJ1-6,.,.,TRBV10-3,TGTGCCATCAGTGGGGAGGGAACTAGCTCCTATAATTCACCCCTCCACTTT,CAISGEGTSSYNSPLHF
TRBJ2-3,.,.,TRBV5-8,TGTGCCAGCAGCTTGGTATCAGATACGCAGTATTTT,CASSLVSDTQYF
TRBJ2-3,.,TRBD1,TRBV30,TGTGCCTGGAGTGCCGGACAGGGGCCCACAGATACGCAGTATTTT,CAWSAGQGPTDTQYF
TRBJ2-1,once,.,TRBV19,TGTGCCAGTCTTGGACAGAAGACCCGCTCCTACAATGAGCAGTTCTTC,CASLGQKTRSYNEQFF
TRBJ1-5,.,TRBD1,TRBV19,TGTGCCAGTAGTACCGGCGACAGGGGAGGACAGCCCCAGCATTTT,CASSTGDRGGQPQHF
TRBJ1-1,.,TRBD1,TRBV5-1,TGCGCCAGCAGCCAGGGGGCTTTGAACACTGAAGCTTTCTTT,CASSQGALNTEAFF
TRBJ1-4,.,.,TRBV21-1,TGTGCCAGCAGCAAAAGGTTAGGACAGGTAAGAACTAATGAAAAACTGTTTTTT,CASSKRLGQVRTNEKLFF
TRBJ1-2,few,TRBD1,TRBV19,TGTGCCAGTAGTATGCAGGGGGCGCATGGCTACACCTTC,CASSMQGAHGYTF
TRBJ2-7,once,.,TRBV5-1,TGCGCCAGCAGCTCAGTGGACAGCTTCTACGAGCAGTACTTC,CASSSVDSFYEQYF
TRBJ2-7,.,TRBD2,TRBV5-4,TGTGCCAGCAGCTCACTGTGGACTAGCGGGAGTTACGAGCAGTACTTC,CASSSLWTSGSYEQYF
TRBJ1-3,.,TRBD1,TRBV7-9,TGTGCCAGCAGCCGGGACAGGGTCTCTGGAAACACCATATATTTT,CASSRDRVSGNTIYF
TRBJ2-1,.,TRBD2,TRBV9,TGTGCCAGCAGCCGAGGCGGGGGGGGAACCTACAATGAGCAGTTCTTC,CASSRGGGGTYNEQFF
TRBJ2-3,.,TRBD2,TRBV10-1,TGCGCCAGCAGTGAGAAGGCTAGCGGGCGTACTAGCACAGATACGCAGTATTTT,CASSEKASGRTSTDTQYF
TRBJ2-7,.,.,TRBV3-1/TRBV3-2,TGTGCCAGCAGCCAAGGACAGGTGGGCGCTGGCTACGAGCAGTACTTC,CASSQGQVGAGYEQYF
TRBJ1-6,.,.,TRBV10-3,TGTGCCATCAGTCTAGGGACAAACTATAATTCACCCCTCCACTTT,CAISLGTNYNSPLHF
TRBJ1-5,.,TRBD1,TRBV19,TGTGCCAGTAGTGATCCGGGACAGGCCCTAGGGCAGCCCCAGCATTTT,CASSDPGQALGQPQHF
TRBJ2-3,.,TRBD1,TRBV5-1,TGCGCCAGCAGCTTAGGAGGGACAGGGGCCTCAGTGGTGCAGTATTTT,CASSLGGTGASVVQYF
TRBJ2-5,.,TRBD1,TRBV18,TGTGCCAGCTCACAGAACAGGGGTGTAGGTCAAGAGACCCAGTACTTC,CASSQNRGVGQETQYF
TRBJ2-2,once,TRBD1,TRBV27,TGTGCCAGCCACCGGACAGGAGGAACCGGGGAGCTGTTTTTT,CASHRTGGTGELFF
TRBJ1-5,.,TRBD1,TRBV5-8,TGTGCCAGCAGTCCTCGGGACAGGAACAATCAGCCCCAGCATTTT,CASSPRDRNNQPQHF
TRBJ1-6,.,.,TRBV28,TGTGCCAGCAGTTCCCTAATGAGTCCCCTCCACTTT,CASSSLMSPLHF
TRBJ2-7,once,.,TRBV4-1,TGCGCCAGCAGCCAACTAGACGGGAGCTACGAGCAGTACTTC,CASSQLDGSYEQYF
TRBJ2-7,.,TRBD2,TRBV6-5,TGTGCCAGCAGCTCACTAGCGGGGGAGCAGTACTTC,CASSSLAGEQYF
TRBJ1-2,.,.,TRBV6-5,TGTGCCAGCAGTCTTGACAGAGACTATGGCTACACCTTC,CASSLDRDYGYTF
TRBJ2-3,.,.,TRBV7-3,TGTGCCAGCAGCTTCCGCGGGGTCGATACGCAGTATTTT,CASSFRGVDTQYF
TRBJ2-1,.,.,TRBV5-4,TGTGCCAGCAGCTTGGCCCGTGTGGCAGATTACAATGAGCAGTTCTTC,CASSLARVADYNEQFF
TRBJ2-5,.,.,TRBV30,TGTGCCTGCTCCGGGGGGCCGAGGGAGACCCAGTACTTC,CACSGGPRETQYF
TRBJ1-2,few,TRBD1,TRBV2,TGTGCCAGCAGAAATTCCGGGACAGGGATCGTTGGCTACACCTTC,CASRNSGTGIVGYTF
TRBJ1-5,.,.,TRBV23-1,TGCGCCAGCGGAAAAGGGGCAGGGGTGAGACAGCCCCAGCATTTT,CASGKGAGVRQPQHF
TRBJ2-5,.,TRBD1,TRBV7-2,TGTGCCAGCAGCTTCGACAGGGTTGTAGCGGAGACCCAGTACTTC,CASSFDRVVAETQYF
TRBJ1-4,.,TRBD1,TRBV30,TGTGCCTGGAGCTTAGGGACAGGGTGGTTTTTT,CAWSLGTGWFF
TRBJ2-5,.,TRBD1,TRBV15,TGTGCCACCAGCAGAGACGACAGGGGGAAAGAGACCCAGTACTTC,CATSRDDRGKETQYF
TRBJ1-1,.,TRBD1,TRBV28,TGTGCCAGCAGTTTAAACAGGGGGAACACTGAAGCTTTCTTT,CASSLNRGNTEAFF